A selection of T cell receptor beta chains follows, all from one sample in a study of T cells after yellow fever vaccination. TCRdb processed the 5' RACE reads anew with MiXCR; each CDR3 protein has one entry. The table shows some 300,000 distinct CDR3 sequences, with 8.5% to 10% occurring only once. Sequencing was performed on CD4+ T cells sorted from PBMCs, taken 5 days after the yellow fever booster vaccination. Receptors originate from a man between 18 and 29 years old who received the YFV17D yellow fever vaccine. CDR3s include the opening cysteine and the closing phenylalanine or tryptophan. A D gene is named only where the DNA matches it firmly. A row's size may be missing; if present it is once, few, many or a size class.

v_call: TRBV29-1; j_call: TRBJ2-3; clone_size: few; d_call: NA; cdr3_aa: CSVYRTGDTQYF; cdr3_nt: TGCAGCGTTTACAGGACGGGGGATACGCAGTATTTT
v_call: TRBV11-3; j_call: TRBJ2-2; clone_size: once; d_call: NA; cdr3_aa: CASSPWAGRNTGELFF; cdr3_nt: TGTGCCAGCAGCCCCTGGGCAGGGAGGAACACCGGGGAGCTGTTTTTT
v_call: TRBV4-1; j_call: TRBJ1-5; clone_size: few; d_call: NA; cdr3_aa: CASSQLGMNQPQHF; cdr3_nt: TGCGCCAGCAGCCAATTAGGTATGAATCAGCCCCAGCATTTT
v_call: TRBV4-2; j_call: TRBJ1-4; clone_size: few; d_call: NA; cdr3_aa: CASSPGQGNEKLFF; cdr3_nt: TGTGCCAGCAGCCCCGGGCAGGGGAATGAAAAACTGTTTTTT
v_call: TRBV6-5; j_call: TRBJ1-1; clone_size: many; d_call: NA; cdr3_aa: CASSYDRAARGEAFF; cdr3_nt: TGTGCCAGCAGTTACGACCGAGCGGCCCGGGGGGAAGCTTTCTTT
v_call: TRBV5-5; j_call: TRBJ1-5; clone_size: many; d_call: TRBD1; cdr3_aa: CASSFESGTAQHF; cdr3_nt: TGTGCCAGCAGCTTTGAGTCCGGGACAGCCCAGCATTTT
v_call: TRBV5-1; j_call: TRBJ1-4; clone_size: NA; d_call: NA; cdr3_aa: CASSFYPGTSNEKLFF; cdr3_nt: TGCGCCAGCAGCTTTTATCCGGGTACCTCTAATGAAAAACTGTTTTTT
v_call: TRBV5-1; j_call: TRBJ1-1; clone_size: many; d_call: TRBD1; cdr3_aa: CASSLGDRGRAFF; cdr3_nt: TGCGCCAGCAGCTTGGGGGACAGGGGCCGAGCTTTCTTT
v_call: TRBV4-1; j_call: TRBJ1-6; clone_size: many; d_call: TRBD1; cdr3_aa: CASSHGGAGQLNSPLHF; cdr3_nt: TGCGCCAGCAGCCACGGTGGTGCGGGACAGCTGAATTCACCCCTCCACTTT
v_call: TRBV4-2; j_call: TRBJ2-2; clone_size: NA; d_call: TRBD2; cdr3_aa: CASSPQGSGLAGGHTGELFF; cdr3_nt: TGTGCCAGCAGCCCCCAAGGGTCTGGACTAGCGGGGGGGCACACCGGGGAGCTGTTTTTT
v_call: TRBV4-1; j_call: TRBJ2-3; clone_size: few; d_call: TRBD2; cdr3_aa: CASSQVDGGLAGSTDTQYF; cdr3_nt: TGCGCCAGCAGCCAAGTTGATGGCGGACTAGCGGGGAGCACAGATACGCAGTATTTT
v_call: TRBV6-1; j_call: TRBJ1-5; clone_size: NA; d_call: NA; cdr3_aa: CASNPTGVYNQPQHF; cdr3_nt: TGTGCCAGCAACCCGACAGGTGTATACAATCAGCCCCAGCATTTT
v_call: TRBV12-3/TRBV12-4; j_call: TRBJ2-3; clone_size: many; d_call: TRBD2; cdr3_aa: CASSLERGGTDTQYF; cdr3_nt: TGTGCCAGCAGTTTAGAGCGGGGGGGCACAGATACGCAGTATTTT